These 23 T cell receptor beta chains originate from one sample sequenced in a study of regulatory T cells in long-lasting Graves disease. Combining iRepertoire HTBI primers with Arm-PCR of CDR3 regions, the authors built TCR beta libraries. TCRdb analysed the multiplex PCR reads with MiXCR anew, one entry per CDR3 protein. Among about 620,000 distinct CDR3 sequences listed, less than 20% were seen once. Time point denoted: newly diagnosed GD, antithyroid drugs for less than 3 months. PBMC RNA was the source of the TCR library. The same data also went into a second study, on T cells in Graves' hyperthyroidism and ophthalmopathy.

The specimen comprised peripheral blood mononuclear cells (PBMCs), sampled at new diagnosis, from a patient treated with antithyroid drugs. The source is a woman under 40 with Graves disease.

There are many counts of this clonotype. The rearrangement uses TRBV6-1 and TRBJ1-2; possibly TRBD1 for D (5 bases). Germline V gene lookup returns CDR1 MNHNS and CDR2 SASEGT. V shed 2 bases and J shed 5 bases, with 15 bases lying between them. The CDR3 has 15 residues. The DNA for the CDR3 is TGTGCCAGCAGTGAACCTGGGACGGAAATTTATGGCTACACCTTC. Amino acids: CASSEPGTEIYGYTF.

The chain joins TRBV4-1 to TRBJ2-2, with D perhaps TRBD1 (5 bases). Trimming cost V 0 bases and J 4 bases, with 12 bases left between them. The CDR3 loop spans 16 amino acids. Germline CDR1 MGHRA, CDR2 YSYEKL. The CDR3 coding sequence is TGCGCCAGCAGCCAAGATGCAGGGATAGGCACCGGGGAGCTGTTTTTT. The encoded protein is CASSQDAGIGTGELFF.

This clonotype occurred a few times. J is TRBJ2-5 and V is TRBV20-1, with D unclear. Between the trimmed V and J ends, which lost 3 bases and 2 bases, there was a span of 7 bases. CDR1 and CDR2 from the germline V gene are DFQATT and SNEGSKA (reference sequence). This CDR3 has 12 residues. CDR3 coding DNA: TGCAGTGCTAGTCAGTCTCAAGAGACCCAGTACTTC. This sequence encodes CSASQSQETQYF.

This clonotype appeared many times. This chain links TRBV7-8 with TRBJ2-1, with D perhaps TRBD2 (7 bases). Trimming pared 1 base from V and 7 bases from J, leaving 17 bases between. This CDR3 comprises 16 residues. CDR1 is SGHVS and CDR2 is FQNEAQ in the germline V gene. The DNA for the CDR3 is TGTGCCAGCAGCTTAGACAGGGCGGGAGTATCAAATGAGCAGTTCTTC. Residues: CASSLDRAGVSNEQFF.

The rearrangement uses TRBV12-3 or TRBV12-4 and TRBJ2-1, with D unresolved. The CDR3 runs 13 residues. The ends were cut back, 6 bases at V and 7 bases at J, with 13 bases in the middle. The CDR3 DNA reads as TGTGCCAGCAGCCACCGCAGATCTAATGAGCAGTTCTTC. It is translated as CASSHRRSNEQFF.

As to this clonotype: A much larger clonotype is one base distant, so this may be a read error. The V and J genes are TRBV20-1 and TRBJ1-1, with 9 positions matching TRBD1. The CDR3 totals 13 residues. Germline assignment: CDR1 DFQATT and CDR2 SNEGSKA (reference sequence). The CDR3 DNA reads TGCAGTGCTAGTGGGACAGGGAACATTGAAGCTTTCTTT. This translates into CSASGTGNIEAFF.

This clonotype has a count of ten or more. V is TRBV28 and J is TRBJ2-5, with 8 bases lining up with TRBD2. The V and J ends lost 7 bases and 10 bases, in that order; junction bases with no gene match: 5. CDR3 length: 11 residues. Germline CDR1 and CDR2: MDHEN and SYDVKM. In nucleotides, the CDR3 is TGTGCCAGCATCTGGGCGGGGGGCCAGTACTTC. It specifies CASIWAGGQYF.

This clonotype came up many times. The chain uses TRBV24-1 and TRBJ2-1; D not resolved. The V end was cut by 7 bases, the J end by 9 bases, with 9 bases between. Germline lookup yields CDR1 KGHDR and CDR2 SFDVKD. The CDR3 is 11 residues long. In DNA form, the CDR3 reads TGTGCCACCAGGGTTCAGTTTGAGCAGTTCTTC. It specifies CATRVQFEQFF.

This clonotype was seen a handful of times. The rearrangement joins TRBV5-1 to TRBJ2-7, with D possibly called TRBD1 or TRBD2 (5 bases each). The CDR3 spans 14 residues. Germline V gene sequence: CDR1 SGHRS, CDR2 YFSETQ. Trimming cost V 1 base and J 3 bases, with 11 bases left between them. The CDR3 sequence: CASSLSGPHYEQYF. CDR3 DNA sequence: TGCGCCAGCAGCTTGTCGGGACCTCACTACGAGCAGTACTTC.

Many counts were recorded for this clonotype. This chain joins TRBV7-2 and TRBJ2-1, with D maybe TRBD2 (6 bases). The CDR3 consists of 18 residues. Germline loops: CDR1 SGHTA, CDR2 FQGNSA. Trimming left V 4 bases short and J 3 bases short, with 22 bases between. The CDR3 protein is CASSSEYGASAYYNEQFF. CDR3 DNA sequence: TGTGCCAGCAGCTCCGAGTACGGGGCTAGCGCCTACTACAATGAGCAGTTCTTC. The full variable domain, rest sourced from reference TRBV7-2 and TRBJ2-1, is GAGVSQSPSNKVTEKGKDVELRCDPISGHTALYWYRQSLGQGLEFLIYFQGNSAPDKSGLPSDRFSAERTGGSVSTLTIQRTQQEDSAVYLCASSSEYGASAYYNEQFFGPGTRLTVL.

The chain uses TRBV7-9 and TRBJ1-2; D remains ambiguous. CDR3 length equals 15 residues. The V gene lost 5 bases and the J gene lost 2 bases, with 15 bases spanning the gap. The germline gives CDR1 SEHNR, CDR2 FQNEAQ (reference sequence). The CDR3 region has the DNA TGTGCCAGCAGCCCGGACTTCGGCGGCAACTATGGCTACACCTTC. This codes for CASSPDFGGNYGYTF.

This clonotype has only a few counts. The J gene is TRBJ2-2, the V gene TRBV6-2 or TRBV6-3; 8 bases map to TRBD1. The CDR3 sequence is 16 residues long. The germline gives CDR1 MNHEY, CDR2 SVGEGT. V was clipped by 1 base and J by 7 bases; unmatched bases: 8. CDR3 loop: CASSYYGTGLSGELFF. The CDR3 nucleotides are TGTGCCAGCAGTTACTACGGGACAGGACTAAGCGGGGAGCTGTTTTTT.

This clonotype appeared many times. The rearrangement links TRBV20-1 to TRBJ1-1; 7 nucleotides line up with TRBD1. CDR1 is DFQATT and CDR2 is SNEGSKA in the germline V gene (reference sequence). V shed 3 bases and J 0 bases; nucleotides not matched to a gene: 16. The length of the CDR3 is 18 residues. Here the CDR3 DNA reads TGCAGTGCTAGTAACGTAGCAGGGGGAAGCGCGATGAACACTGAAGCTTTCTTT. This sequence encodes CSASNVAGGSAMNTEAFF.

V and J are TRBV19 and TRBJ1-2; D may be TRBD1 (5 bases). V was shortened by 3 bases and J by 11 bases, with 16 bases between the two germline ends. The length of the CDR3 is 13 residues. Germline CDR1 reads LNHDA; CDR2 reads SQIVND (reference sequence). CDR3 residues: CASSMWGTSTYTF. CDR3 in DNA: TGTGCCAGTAGTATGTGGGGGACCTCCACGTACACCTTC.

This clonotype has a count of ten or more. The genes are TRBV6-2 or TRBV6-3 and TRBJ1-5; D gene ambiguous. The CDR3 sequence is 13 residues long. Trimming removed 4 bases from V and 3 bases from J, with 7 bases in between. Per the germline V gene, CDR1 is MNHEY and CDR2 is SVGEGT. The CDR3 is CASSSRFNQPQHF. In nucleotides, the CDR3 is TGTGCCAGCAGTTCGCGGTTCAATCAGCCCCAGCATTTT.

At least ten counts were recorded for this clonotype. The V gene is TRBV28, the J gene TRBJ1-2; D gene ambiguous. The CDR3 is 15 amino acids. The V gene lost 7 bases and the J gene lost 1 base, with 16 bases spanning the gap. Germline CDR1 MDHEN, CDR2 SYDVKM. The DNA of the CDR3 is TGTGCCAGCACCGCCGACACAGCCAATAACTATGGCTACACCTTC. Amino acids: CASTADTANNYGYTF.

This clonotype appeared many times. The chain links TRBV6-2 or TRBV6-3 to TRBJ1-5; 8 bases fit TRBD1. The CDR3 has 15 amino acids. The trim removed 9 bases at V and 1 base at J, leaving 8 bases unmatched. CDR1 is MNHEY and CDR2 is SVGEGT in the germline V gene. In DNA, the CDR3 is TGTGCCAGTGCCACCGACAGGGGCAGCAATCAGCCCCAGCATTTT. The encoded protein is CASATDRGSNQPQHF.

This clonotype came up once. Compared with germline, one end of the junction differs, possibly owing to a read error. The chain joins TRBV3-1 to TRBJ1-2; a weak D match, TRBD1 (6 bases). Germline values: CDR1 LGHDT, CDR2 YNNKEL (reference sequence). This CDR3 has 16 amino acids. CDR3 protein: CAGSPGQGRIDYGYTF. In DNA form, the CDR3 reads TGTGCCGGCAGCCCCGGGCAGGGGCGTATAGACTATGGCTACACCTTC.

This clonotype has only a few counts. The J gene is TRBJ1-2, the V gene TRBV6-1; possibly TRBD1 for D (5 bases). The CDR3 covers 13 residues. V dropped 5 bases and J dropped 4 bases, with 11 bases sitting between them. The germline gives CDR1 MNHNS, CDR2 SASEGT. The CDR3 here is CASSRGQGYGYTF. The DNA of the CDR3 is TGTGCCAGCAGTAGGGGCCAAGGCTATGGCTACACCTTC.

On this clonotype: Compared with germline, one end of the junction differs, possibly owing to a read error. The chain employs TRBV20-1 and TRBJ2-5; TRBD1 is a possible D gene (6 bases). The CDR3 loop spans 13 amino acids. Germline lookup yields CDR1 DFQATT and CDR2 SNEGSKA (reference sequence). For the CDR3, the DNA is TGCAGTGCCGCCGGACAGAGCCAAGAGGCCCAGTACTTC. Translation gives CSAAGQSQEAQYF.

This clonotype was detected a few times. J is TRBJ1-1 and V is TRBV5-1; D is ambiguous. Trimming pared 1 base from V and 6 bases from J, leaving 7 bases between. Germline CDR1 is SGHRS and CDR2 is YFSETQ. The CDR3 contains 12 residues. CDR3 nucleotide sequence: TGCGCCAGCAGCTTGTCGGCAGCTGAAGCTTTCTTT. Translation: CASSLSAAEAFF.

The chain employs TRBV18 and TRBJ1-1, with D hard to call. V lost 1 base, J lost 10 bases, and 16 bases lay in between. The germline gives CDR1 KGHSH, CDR2 LQKENI. The CDR3 is 14 residues long. This chain's CDR3 is CASSPQSGERPAFF. DNA for the CDR3: TGTGCCAGCTCACCACAATCCGGGGAGAGACCAGCTTTCTTT.

In its sample, this clonotype was seen many times. V gene TRBV7-9 combines with J gene TRBJ2-1, with TRBD2 identical over 9 bases. V dropped 4 bases and J dropped 11; count of bases not matched to a gene: 3. The CDR3 contains 12 residues. Per the germline V gene, CDR1 is SEHNR and CDR2 is FQNEAQ (reference sequence). The CDR3 sequence is CASSSGLAQQFF. CDR3 in DNA: TGTGCCAGCAGCTCGGGACTAGCTCAGCAGTTCTTC.